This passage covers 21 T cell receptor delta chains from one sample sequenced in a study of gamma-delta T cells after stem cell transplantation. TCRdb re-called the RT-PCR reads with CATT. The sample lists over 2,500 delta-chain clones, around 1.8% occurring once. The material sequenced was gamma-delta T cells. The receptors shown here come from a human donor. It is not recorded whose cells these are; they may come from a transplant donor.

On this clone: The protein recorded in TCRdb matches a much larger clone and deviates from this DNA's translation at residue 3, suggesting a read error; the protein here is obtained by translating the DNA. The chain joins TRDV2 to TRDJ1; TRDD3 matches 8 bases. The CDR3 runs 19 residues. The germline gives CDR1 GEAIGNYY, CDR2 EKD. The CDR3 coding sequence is TGTGCCCGTGACACCCTGAATGTACTGGGGGTCCCGTACACCGATAAACTCATCTTT. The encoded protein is CARDTLNVLGVPYTDKLIF.

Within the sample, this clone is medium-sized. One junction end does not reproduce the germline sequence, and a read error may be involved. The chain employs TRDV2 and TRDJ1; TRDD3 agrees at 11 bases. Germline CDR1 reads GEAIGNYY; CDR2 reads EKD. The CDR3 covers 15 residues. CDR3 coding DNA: TGTGCCTGTGACACTTTACTGGGGGATAGCGATAAACTCACCTTT. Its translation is CACDTLLGDSDKLTF.

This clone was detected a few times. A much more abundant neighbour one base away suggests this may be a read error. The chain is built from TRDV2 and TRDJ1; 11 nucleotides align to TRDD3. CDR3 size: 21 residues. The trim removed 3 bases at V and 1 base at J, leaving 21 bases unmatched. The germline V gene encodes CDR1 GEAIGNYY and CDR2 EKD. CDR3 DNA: TGTGCCTGTGACCCCCTAGGTCCCCCAATGGGGGATACGCGGGGCACCGATAAACTCATCTTT. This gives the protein CACDPLGPPMGDTRGTDKLIF.

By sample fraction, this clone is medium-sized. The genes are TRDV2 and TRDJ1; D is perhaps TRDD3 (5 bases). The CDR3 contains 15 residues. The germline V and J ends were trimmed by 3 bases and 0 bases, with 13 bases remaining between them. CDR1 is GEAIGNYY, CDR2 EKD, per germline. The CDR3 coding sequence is TGTGCCTGTGACCCAATGGGGCAGTACACCGATAAACTCATCTTT. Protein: CACDPMGQYTDKLIF.

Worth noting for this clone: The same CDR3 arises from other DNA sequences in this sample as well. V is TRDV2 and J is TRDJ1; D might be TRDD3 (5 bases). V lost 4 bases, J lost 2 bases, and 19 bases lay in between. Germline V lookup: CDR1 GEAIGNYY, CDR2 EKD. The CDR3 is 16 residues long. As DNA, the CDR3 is TGTGCCTGTGAGAGCCTTTTATTGGGGCAAACCGATAAACTCATCTTT. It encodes CACESLLLGQTDKLIF.

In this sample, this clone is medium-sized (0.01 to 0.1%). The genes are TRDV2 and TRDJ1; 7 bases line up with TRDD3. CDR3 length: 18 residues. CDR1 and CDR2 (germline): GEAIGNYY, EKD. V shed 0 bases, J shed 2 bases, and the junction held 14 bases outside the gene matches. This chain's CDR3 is CACDTVEYGGHITDKLIF. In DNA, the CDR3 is TGTGCCTGTGACACCGTCGAATATGGGGGACACATAACCGATAAACTCATCTTT.

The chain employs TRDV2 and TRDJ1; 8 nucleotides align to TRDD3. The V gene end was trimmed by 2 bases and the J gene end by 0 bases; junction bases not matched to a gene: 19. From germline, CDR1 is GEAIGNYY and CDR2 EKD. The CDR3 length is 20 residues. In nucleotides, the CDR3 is TGTGCCTGTGACAGGGTACTGGGGGCTCCCGGGGCTCTGTACACCGATAAACTCATCTTT. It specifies CACDRVLGAPGALYTDKLIF.

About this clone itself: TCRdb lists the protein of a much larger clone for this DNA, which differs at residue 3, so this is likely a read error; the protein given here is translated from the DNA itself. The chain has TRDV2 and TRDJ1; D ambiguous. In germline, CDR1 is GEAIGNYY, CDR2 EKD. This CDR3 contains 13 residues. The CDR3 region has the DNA TGTGCCCGTGACACCGAGCTCACCGATAAACTCATCTTT. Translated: CARDTELTDKLIF.

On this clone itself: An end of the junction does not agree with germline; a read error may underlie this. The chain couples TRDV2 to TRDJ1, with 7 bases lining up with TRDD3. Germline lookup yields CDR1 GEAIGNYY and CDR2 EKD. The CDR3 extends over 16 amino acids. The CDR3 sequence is CACDTVGGHYTNKLIF. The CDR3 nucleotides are TGTGCCTGTGACACCGTTGGGGGACACTACACCAATAAACTCATCTTT.

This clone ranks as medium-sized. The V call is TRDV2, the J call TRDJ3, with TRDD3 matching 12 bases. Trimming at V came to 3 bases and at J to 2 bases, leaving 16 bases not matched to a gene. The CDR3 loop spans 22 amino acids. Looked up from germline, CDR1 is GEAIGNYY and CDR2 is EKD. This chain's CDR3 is CACDSTQLGDTPDPWDTRQMFF. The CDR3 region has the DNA TGTGCCTGTGACTCCACCCAACTGGGGGATACCCCCGACCCCTGGGACACCCGACAGATGTTTTTC.

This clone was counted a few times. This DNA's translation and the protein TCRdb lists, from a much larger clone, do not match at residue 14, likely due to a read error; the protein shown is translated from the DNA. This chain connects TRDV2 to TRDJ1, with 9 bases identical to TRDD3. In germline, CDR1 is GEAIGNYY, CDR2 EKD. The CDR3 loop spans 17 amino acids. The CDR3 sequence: CACDLLGERGNTDELIF. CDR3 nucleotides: TGTGCCTGTGACCTACTGGGGGAGAGGGGGAACACCGATGAACTCATCTTT.

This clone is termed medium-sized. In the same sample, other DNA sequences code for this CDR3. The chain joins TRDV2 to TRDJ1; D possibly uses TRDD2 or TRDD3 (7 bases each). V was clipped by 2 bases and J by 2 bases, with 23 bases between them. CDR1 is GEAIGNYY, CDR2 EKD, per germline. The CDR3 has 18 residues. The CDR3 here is CACDMIPTATGDTDKLIF. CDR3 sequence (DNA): TGTGCCTGTGACATGATTCCTACCGCTACTGGGGATACCGATAAACTCATCTTT.

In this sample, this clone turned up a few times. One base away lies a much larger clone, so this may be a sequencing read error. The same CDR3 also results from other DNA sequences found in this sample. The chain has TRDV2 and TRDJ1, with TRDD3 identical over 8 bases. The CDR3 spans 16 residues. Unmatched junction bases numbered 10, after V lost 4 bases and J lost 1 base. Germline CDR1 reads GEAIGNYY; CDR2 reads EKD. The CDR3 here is CACDTVGGGSTDKLIF. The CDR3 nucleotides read TGTGCCTGTGATACCGTAGGTGGGGGATCCACCGATAAACTCATCTTT.

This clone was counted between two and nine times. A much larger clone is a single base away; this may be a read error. This chain's CDR3 is CAFSAPGGSSDKLIF. CDR3 nucleotide sequence: TGTGCCTTTAGTGCACCTGGGGGATCTTCCGATAAACTCATCTTT. The chain recombines TRDV3 with TRDJ1, with 9 positions matching TRDD3. The CDR3 sequence is 15 residues long. The V gene's germline CDR1 is TVYSNPD and CDR2 GDNSRS (reference sequence). Trimming removed 0 bases from V and 3 bases from J; junction bases left unmatched: 8.

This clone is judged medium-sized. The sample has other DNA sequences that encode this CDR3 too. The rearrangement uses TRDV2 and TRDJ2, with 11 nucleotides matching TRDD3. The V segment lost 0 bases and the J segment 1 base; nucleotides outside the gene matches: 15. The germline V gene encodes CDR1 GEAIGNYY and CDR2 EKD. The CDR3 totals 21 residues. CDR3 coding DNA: TGTGCCTGTGACACCGTCCCTCCTACGGGTACTGGGGGATATTTGACAGCACAACTCTTCTTT. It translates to CACDTVPPTGTGGYLTAQLFF.

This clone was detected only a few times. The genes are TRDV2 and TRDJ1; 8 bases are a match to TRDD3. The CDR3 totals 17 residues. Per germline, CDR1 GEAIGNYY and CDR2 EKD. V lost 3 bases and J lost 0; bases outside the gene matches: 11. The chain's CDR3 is CACDAAWGNEYTDKLIF. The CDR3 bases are TGTGCCTGTGACGCCGCCTGGGGGAACGAGTACACCGATAAACTCATCTTT.

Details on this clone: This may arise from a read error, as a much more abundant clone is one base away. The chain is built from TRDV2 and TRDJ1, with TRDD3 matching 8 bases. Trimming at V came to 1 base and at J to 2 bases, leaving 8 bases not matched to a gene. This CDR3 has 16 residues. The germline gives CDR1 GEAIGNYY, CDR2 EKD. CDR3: CACDTIELGGTDKLIF. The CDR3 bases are TGTGCCTGTGACACTATAGAACTGGGGGGTACCGATAAACTCATCTTT.

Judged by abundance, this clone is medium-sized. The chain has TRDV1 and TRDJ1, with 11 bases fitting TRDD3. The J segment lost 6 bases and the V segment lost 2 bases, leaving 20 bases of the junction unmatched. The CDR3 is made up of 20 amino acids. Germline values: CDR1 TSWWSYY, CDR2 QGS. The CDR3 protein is CALGEAPLLQMGDTQNKLIF. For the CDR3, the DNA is TGTGCTCTTGGGGAAGCCCCCCTACTACAGATGGGGGATACGCAAAATAAACTCATCTTT.

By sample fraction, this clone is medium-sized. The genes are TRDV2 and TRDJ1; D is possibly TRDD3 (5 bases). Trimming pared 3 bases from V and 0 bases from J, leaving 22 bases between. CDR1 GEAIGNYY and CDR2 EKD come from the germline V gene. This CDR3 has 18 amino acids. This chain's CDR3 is CACDPIPRFGEYTDKLIF. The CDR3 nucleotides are TGTGCCTGTGACCCCATCCCCCGGTTTGGGGAGTACACCGATAAACTCATCTTT.

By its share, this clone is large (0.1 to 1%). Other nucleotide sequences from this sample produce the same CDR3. CDR3 nucleotides: TGTGCCTGTGACACCGTCTGGGGGAACGAGTACACCGATAAACTCATCTTT. Residues: CACDTVWGNEYTDKLIF. The rearrangement links TRDV2 to TRDJ1, with 8 bases matching TRDD3. The germline V gene has CDR1 GEAIGNYY and CDR2 EKD. The CDR3 has 17 amino acids. V lost 0 bases to trimming and J lost 0 bases; unmatched junction nucleotides: 8.

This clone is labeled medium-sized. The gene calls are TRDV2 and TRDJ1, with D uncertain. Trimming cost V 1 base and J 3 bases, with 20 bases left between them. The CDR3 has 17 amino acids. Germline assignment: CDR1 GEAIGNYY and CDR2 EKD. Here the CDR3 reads CACDTWASLGSSDKLIF. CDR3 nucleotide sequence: TGTGCCTGTGACACTTGGGCCTCCCTCGGGAGTTCCGATAAACTCATCTTT.